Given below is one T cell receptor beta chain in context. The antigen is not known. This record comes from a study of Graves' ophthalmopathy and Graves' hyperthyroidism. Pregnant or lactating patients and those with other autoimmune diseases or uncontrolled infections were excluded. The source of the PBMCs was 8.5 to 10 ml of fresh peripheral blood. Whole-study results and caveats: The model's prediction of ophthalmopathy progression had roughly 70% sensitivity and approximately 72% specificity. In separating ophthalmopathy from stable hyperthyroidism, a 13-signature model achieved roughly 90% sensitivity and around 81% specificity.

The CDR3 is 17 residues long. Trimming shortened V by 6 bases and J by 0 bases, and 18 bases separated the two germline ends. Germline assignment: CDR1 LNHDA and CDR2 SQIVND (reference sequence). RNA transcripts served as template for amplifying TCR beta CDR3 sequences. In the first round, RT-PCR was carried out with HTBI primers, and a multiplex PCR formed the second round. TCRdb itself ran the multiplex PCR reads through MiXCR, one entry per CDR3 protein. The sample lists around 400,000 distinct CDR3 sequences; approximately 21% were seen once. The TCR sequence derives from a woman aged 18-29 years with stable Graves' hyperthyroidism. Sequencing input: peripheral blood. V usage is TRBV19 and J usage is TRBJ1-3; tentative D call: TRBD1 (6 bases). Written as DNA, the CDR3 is TGTGCCAGTAGCCTCTTTGGACAGCCGACCTCTGGAAACACCATATATTTT. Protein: CASSLFGQPTSGNTIYF.